The rows below give T cell receptor beta chains drawn from one sample of a study of beta chain features in type 1 diabetes. Profiling relied on immunoSEQ multiplex PCR, and the TCRdb table lists in-frame clones only, not all of them. In the table there are a few hundred thousand clones, around an eighth of which are singletons. The sequencing sample was made of naive CD4+ T cells from blood. These receptors all stem from a man under 40 with type 1 diabetes. Each CDR3 is given with its conserved first and last residue. A D gene is named only where the DNA matches it firmly. Clone size is given for some rows only: seen once, a few or many times, or a class if the clone is expanded.

cdr3_aa cdr3_nt j_call clone_size v_call d_call
CASSPRLLAGIPDTQYF TGTGCCAGCAGCCCCCGTTTATTAGCGGGAATTCCAGATACGCAGTATTTT TRBJ2-3 - TRBV9 TRBD2
CASRADRVSSTDTQYF TGTGCCAGTAGGGCCGACAGGGTGTCGAGCACAGATACGCAGTATTTT TRBJ2-3 few TRBV19 TRBD1
CASSQAPGQAYGYTF TGTGCCAGCAGCCAGGCCCCGGGACAGGCGTATGGCTACACCTTC TRBJ1-2 few TRBV4-2 TRBD1
CASSSPGLAGKETQYF TGCGCCAGCAGCTCTCCCGGACTAGCGGGTAAAGAGACCCAGTACTTC TRBJ2-5 - TRBV5-1 TRBD2
CASSLPNGTSGIYNEQFF TGCGCCAGCAGCTTGCCAAACGGTACTAGCGGGATCTACAATGAGCAGTTCTTC TRBJ2-1 - TRBV5-1 TRBD2
CASSLTENYGYTF TGCGCCAGCAGCTTGACAGAGAACTATGGCTACACCTTC TRBJ1-2 few TRBV5-1 -
CASSLRVVGTEAFF TGTGCCAGCAGCTTGCGGGTAGTTGGCACTGAAGCTTTCTTT TRBJ1-1 few TRBV7-9 -
CASSVQGREGREQFF TGTGCCAGCAGCGTACAAGGGCGGGAGGGCCGAGAGCAGTTCTTC TRBJ2-1 - TRBV9 TRBD2
CASSLVDSEETQYF TGCGCCAGCAGCTTGGTAGACTCGGAGGAGACCCAGTACTTC TRBJ2-5 - TRBV5-1 -
CASSQEQGGTEAFF TGTGCCAGCAGCCAAGAACAGGGAGGGACTGAAGCTTTCTTT TRBJ1-1 few TRBV4-2 -
CASSLYRGTVNTEAFF TGTGCCAGCAGTTTATATAGGGGGACAGTGAACACTGAAGCTTTCTTT TRBJ1-1 - TRBV28 TRBD1
CAWSKEVTSAWQFF TGTGCCTGGAGTAAGGAGGTCACCTCCGCGTGGCAGTTCTTC TRBJ2-1 few TRBV30 -
CASTSGLAGGETQYF TGTGCCAGCACCTCGGGACTAGCGGGAGGAGAGACCCAGTACTTC TRBJ2-5 few TRBV2 TRBD2
CSVDPGLDTQYF TGCAGCGTTGATCCCGGTCTGGATACGCAGTATTTT TRBJ2-3 - TRBV29-1 -
CASSLGLAGPQDTQYF TGTGCCAGCAGCTTGGGACTAGCGGGACCCCAAGATACGCAGTATTTT TRBJ2-3 few TRBV5-4 TRBD2
CATSRGAERWGAEQYF TGTGCCACCAGCAGAGGGGCGGAGCGGTGGGGTGCCGAGCAGTACTTC TRBJ2-7 - TRBV15 -
CASSLSQVGEQPQHF TGTGCCAGCAGTTTAAGCCAGGTGGGCGAACAGCCCCAGCATTTT TRBJ1-5 few TRBV28 -
CASSQSGGDTEAFF TGTGCCAGCAGCCAGTCCGGGGGGGACACTGAAGCTTTCTTT TRBJ1-1 few TRBV6-1 -
CASSIQGGQETQYF TGTGCCAGTAGTATACAGGGCGGTCAAGAGACCCAGTACTTC TRBJ2-5 few TRBV19 -
CASSFWQEAFF TGTGCCAGCAGTTTTTGGCAGGAAGCTTTCTTT TRBJ1-1 few TRBV6-1 -
CASSQGTMRTDTQYF TGCGCCAGCAGCCAAGGGACTATGCGCACAGATACGCAGTATTTT TRBJ2-3 - TRBV4-3 -
CASSEGTSDTYEQYF TGTGCCAGCAGTGAAGGGACTAGCGATACCTACGAGCAGTACTTC TRBJ2-7 few TRBV2 TRBD2
CAWRGQVANTEAFF TGTGCCTGGAGGGGACAGGTGGCGAACACTGAAGCTTTCTTT TRBJ1-1 - TRBV30 TRBD1
CASSRTTGTASYEQYF TGTGCCAGCAGTCGTACCACCGGGACAGCCTCCTACGAGCAGTACTTC TRBJ2-7 - TRBV6-6 TRBD1
CASSQGAGTYNEQFF TGCGCCAGCAGCCAAGGAGCGGGAACCTACAATGAGCAGTTCTTC TRBJ2-1 few TRBV4-1 TRBD2
CASSSPGQGESSYNEQFF TGTGCCAGCAGCTCTCCGGGACAGGGGGAATCTTCCTACAATGAGCAGTTCTTC TRBJ2-1 - TRBV7-9 TRBD1
CASSLAAGSETQYF TGTGCCAGCAGCTTGGCGGCGGGTTCAGAGACCCAGTACTTC TRBJ2-5 - TRBV5-4 -
CASINQCPGNLYNEQFF TGTGCCAGCATCAACCAGTGCCCGGGGAACCTCTACAATGAGCAGTTCTTC TRBJ2-1 - TRBV6-4 -
CASSYSEGGTEAFF TGTGCCAGCAGTTACTCAGAGGGAGGGACTGAAGCTTTCTTT TRBJ1-1 - TRBV6-5 -